A single sample is the source of the 9 T cell receptor beta chains below, sequenced in a study of T cells after yellow fever vaccination. MiXCR was run by TCRdb on the 5' RACE reads, yielding one entry per CDR3 protein. Of around 230,000 distinct CDR3 sequences in the sample, roughly 6.3% were seen once. The material was CD4+ T cells sorted from PBMCs, obtained on the day of the yellow fever booster vaccination. These receptors all come from a man aged 25-45 years who received the YFV17D yellow fever vaccine.

V usage is TRBV21-1 and J usage is TRBJ2-7. TRBV21-1 constitutes a pseudogene. This CDR3 spans 15 amino acids. The CDR3 sequence: CASSSGLASSYEQYF. CDR3 nucleotide sequence: TGTGCCAGCAGCTCCGGACTAGCGAGCTCCTACGAGCAGTACTTC.

The chain couples TRBV20-1 to TRBJ2-1, with D possibly matching TRBD1 (6 bases). Germline V gene sequence: CDR1 DFQATT, CDR2 SNEGSKA (reference sequence). Trimming removed 8 bases at V and 0 bases at J, with 11 bases between. CDR3 length: 13 amino acids. DNA for the CDR3: TGCAGTACCCAGGGGTTCTCCTACAATGAGCAGTTCTTC. Translation gives CSTQGFSYNEQFF.

This clonotype was detected a few times. The rearrangement joins TRBV20-1 to TRBJ2-1, with D tentatively TRBD1 (5 bases). CDR1 is DFQATT and CDR2 is SNEGSKA in the germline V gene (reference sequence). The CDR3 runs to 11 residues. Trimming removed 8 bases from V and 6 bases from J, with 11 bases in between. The CDR3 protein is CSPTQGNEQFF. As DNA, the CDR3 is TGCAGTCCGACTCAGGGCAATGAGCAGTTCTTC.

This clonotype has only a few counts. V and J are TRBV18 and TRBJ2-1; 8 nucleotides line up with TRBD2. V gave up 3 bases and J gave up 5 bases; unmatched junction bases: 9. Germline CDR1 reads KGHSH; CDR2 reads LQKENI. The CDR3 spans 16 residues. Here the CDR3 DNA reads TGTGCCAGCTCACCGGTTCCACTAGCGGTGAACAATGAGCAGTTCTTC. Residues: CASSPVPLAVNNEQFF. The full variable domain, rest sourced from reference TRBV18 and TRBJ2-1, is NAGVMQNPRHLVRRRGQEARLRCSPMKGHSHVYWYRQLPEEGLKFMVYLQKENIIDESGMPKERFSAEFPKEGPSILRIQQVVRGDSAAYFCASSPVPLAVNNEQFFGPGTRLTVL.

The table lists this clonotype with many counts. CDR3 bases: TGTGCCAGCAAATTTTCAGGGGGCGGAACAGATACGCAGTATTTT. Translating it yields CASKFSGGGTDTQYF. The J gene is TRBJ2-3, the V gene TRBV12-3 or TRBV12-4; 8 bases map to TRBD1. This CDR3 spans 15 amino acids. V shed 7 bases, J shed 3 bases, and the junction held 9 bases outside the gene matches.

This clonotype was found many times. The genes are TRBV20-1 and TRBJ2-2, with a possible D match to TRBD1 (6 bases). CDR1 and CDR2 from the germline V gene are DFQATT and SNEGSKA (reference sequence). CDR3 length: 16 residues. Trimming left V 2 bases short and J 4 bases short, with 17 bases between. In nucleotides, the CDR3 is TGCAGTGCTAGACAGACAGGTTCTGTCTCCACCGGGGAGCTGTTTTTT. It codes for CSARQTGSVSTGELFF.

This clonotype was found many times. V usage is TRBV5-1 and J usage is TRBJ1-1; no definite D call. Germline loops: CDR1 SGHRS, CDR2 YFSETQ. Trimming pared 4 bases from V and 3 bases from J, leaving 16 bases between. The CDR3 contains 15 residues. The CDR3 bases are TGCGCCAGCAGCATTACAGCGGGGAAGGACACTGAAGCTTTCTTT. This sequence encodes CASSITAGKDTEAFF. Using reference TRBV5-1 and TRBJ1-1 for the parts outside the CDR3, the full variable domain is KAGVTQTPRYLIKTRGQQVTLSCSPISGHRSVSWYQQTPGQGLQFLFEYFSETQRNKGNFPGRFSGRQFSNSRSEMNVSTLELGDSALYLCASSITAGKDTEAFFGQGTRLTVV.

This clonotype turned up a few times. The chain is built from TRBV5-5 and TRBJ2-1; D not certain. Trimming cost V 4 bases and J 2 bases, with 10 bases left between them. The V gene's germline CDR1 is SGHKS and CDR2 YYEKEE (reference sequence). The CDR3 has 14 residues. The CDR3 is CASSLPAPYNEQFF. In nucleotides, the CDR3 is TGTGCCAGCAGCCTGCCGGCCCCCTACAATGAGCAGTTCTTC.

This clonotype occurred many times. This chain uses TRBV10-3 with TRBJ2-3; D is unclear. The CDR3 length is 14 residues. The germline V and J ends were trimmed by 5 bases and 0 bases, with 9 bases remaining between them. CDR1 is ENHRY and CDR2 is SYGVKD in the germline V gene. CDR3 nucleotides: TGTGCCATCAGTCTGGACGGAAGCACAGATACGCAGTATTTT. Its protein is CAISLDGSTDTQYF.